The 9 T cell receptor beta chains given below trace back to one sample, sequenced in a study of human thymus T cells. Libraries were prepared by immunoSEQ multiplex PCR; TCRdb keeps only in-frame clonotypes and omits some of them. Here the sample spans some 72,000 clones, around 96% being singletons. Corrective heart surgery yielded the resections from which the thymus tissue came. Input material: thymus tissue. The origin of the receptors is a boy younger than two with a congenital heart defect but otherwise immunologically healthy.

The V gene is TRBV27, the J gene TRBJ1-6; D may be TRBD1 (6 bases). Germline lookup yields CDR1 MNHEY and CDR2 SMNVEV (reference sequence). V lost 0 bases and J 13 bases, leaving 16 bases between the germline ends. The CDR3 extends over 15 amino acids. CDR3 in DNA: TGTGCCAGCAGTTTATCCGGGGGCGGGTTTGGTCCCCTCCACTTT. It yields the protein CASSLSGGGFGPLHF.

This CDR3 is CASRISGRAYEQYF. The CDR3 DNA reads as TGTGCCAGCAGGATTAGCGGGAGGGCCTACGAGCAGTACTTC. The chain carries TRBV28 and TRBJ2-7; TRBD2 matches at 11 bases. The CDR3 spans 14 residues. Germline trimming cut 6 bases from V and 2 bases from J; bases unmatched to any gene: 3. The germline V gene encodes CDR1 MDHEN and CDR2 SYDVKM.

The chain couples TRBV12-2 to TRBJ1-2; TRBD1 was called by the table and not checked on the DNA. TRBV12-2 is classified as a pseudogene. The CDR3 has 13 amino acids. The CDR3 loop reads CASEQGQDYGYTF. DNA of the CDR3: TGTGCAAGTGAGCAGGGGCAGGACTATGGCTACACCTTC.

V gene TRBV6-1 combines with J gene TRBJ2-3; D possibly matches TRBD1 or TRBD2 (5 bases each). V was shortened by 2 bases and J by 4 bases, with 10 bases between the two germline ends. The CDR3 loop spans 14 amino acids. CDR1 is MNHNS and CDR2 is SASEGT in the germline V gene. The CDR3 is CASSEYEGPDTQYF. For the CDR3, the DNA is TGTGCCAGCAGTGAATACGAGGGGCCAGATACGCAGTATTTT.

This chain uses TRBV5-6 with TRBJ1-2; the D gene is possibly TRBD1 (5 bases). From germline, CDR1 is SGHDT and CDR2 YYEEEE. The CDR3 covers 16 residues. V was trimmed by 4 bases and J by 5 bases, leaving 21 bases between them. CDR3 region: CASSVTVQLRSYGYTF. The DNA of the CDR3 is TGTGCCAGCAGCGTGACAGTACAGCTTCGTTCGTATGGCTACACCTTC.

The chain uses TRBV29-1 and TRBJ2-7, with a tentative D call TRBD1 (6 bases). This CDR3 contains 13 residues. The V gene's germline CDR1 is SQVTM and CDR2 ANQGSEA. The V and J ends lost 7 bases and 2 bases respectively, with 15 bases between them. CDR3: CSAEGPGAYEQYF. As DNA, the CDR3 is TGCAGCGCCGAGGGCCCAGGGGCCTACGAGCAGTACTTC.

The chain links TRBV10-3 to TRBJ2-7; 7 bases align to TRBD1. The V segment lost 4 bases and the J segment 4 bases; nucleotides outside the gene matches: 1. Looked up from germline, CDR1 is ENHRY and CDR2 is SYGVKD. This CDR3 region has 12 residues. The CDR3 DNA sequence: TGTGCCATCAGTGTGACAGGGTACGAGCAGTACTTC. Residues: CAISVTGYEQYF.

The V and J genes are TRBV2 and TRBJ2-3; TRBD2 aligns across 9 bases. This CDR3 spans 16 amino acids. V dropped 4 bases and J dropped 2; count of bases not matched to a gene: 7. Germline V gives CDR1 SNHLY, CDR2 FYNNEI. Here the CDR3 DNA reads TGTGCCAGCAGTGCCTGGACTAGCGAGATCACAGATACGCAGTATTTT. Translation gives CASSAWTSEITDTQYF.

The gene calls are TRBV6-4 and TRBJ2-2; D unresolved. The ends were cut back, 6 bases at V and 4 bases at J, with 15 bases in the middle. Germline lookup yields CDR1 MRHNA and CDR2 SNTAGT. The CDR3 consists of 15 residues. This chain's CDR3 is CASSSAPASTGELFF. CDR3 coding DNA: TGTGCCAGCAGCAGCGCACCGGCGAGCACCGGGGAGCTGTTTTTT.